This TCR beta chain derives from a study of blood T cell repertoires in COVID-19. Sequenced by immunoSEQ multiplex PCR; TCRdb stores in-frame clones only, minus some. The profile covers tens of thousands of clones, with about 82% appearing a single time and under 2% taken by the ten largest. The sequenced sample consisted of peripheral blood. The sequence was collected from a woman aged 55-69 years with acute or convalescent COVID-19.

CDR3 in DNA: TGTGCCACCAGTGATTTGCTTGCACTACCAGACAATGAGCAGTTCTTC. Protein: CATSDLLALPDNEQFF. This chain links TRBV24-1 with TRBJ2-1, with D hard to call. Germline lookup yields CDR1 KGHDR and CDR2 SFDVKD. The CDR3 extends over 16 amino acids. V lost 0 bases and J lost 5, with 13 bases in between.